This T cell receptor beta chain was sequenced in a study of T cells in localized non-small cell lung cancer. Study-wide results and limits: Uninvolved neighboring lung showed the greatest T cell clonality, exceeding tumor. Heterogeneity remains possible because sequencing was limited to only one tumor region. A median of roughly 57 clones ranked among the top 100 in tumor appeared in adjacent lung.

Trimming took 1 base from V and 0 from J; bases not matched to a gene: 3. Germline V CDR1 and CDR2: GTSNPN, SVGIG (reference sequence). There are 15 residues in the CDR3. Clones were sequenced by immunoSEQ multiplex PCR, and TCRdb holds only the in-frame ones, with some missing. The sample includes about 55,000 clones, over 80% seen only once; the top ten take roughly a sixth. Note on this clone: No antigen is known for it.

V gene TRBV30 combines with J gene TRBJ2-4, with 7 bases matching TRBD1. Sequencing was performed on peripheral blood mononuclear cells, taken before any cancer treatment. The receptor comes from a man between 40 and 75 years old with stage III lung adenocarcinoma. CDR3 protein: CAWSGQGQAKNIQYF. In DNA, the CDR3 is TGTGCCTGGAGTGGACAGGGCCAAGCCAAAAACATTCAGTACTTC.